This TCR beta chain was observed in a study of identical twins listed by TCRdb under 2016. Looking at the study overall: To test whether fetal clonotypes persist, this study deep-sequenced TCR alpha and beta repertoires from monozygotic twins, from unrelated adults of various ages, and from cord blood. Replicate twin experiments were performed at different times using different library preparation protocols to rule out contamination.

Every donor was a healthy Caucasian. Three pairs of female monozygotic twins, all aged roughly 18 to 29 years, were included in the twin cohort. Peripheral blood mononuclear cells were used as the source from which RNA for TCR libraries was isolated. Library creation used 5' RACE. For sequencing, an Illumina HiSeq 2000 was employed. Template switching added a universal primer binding site, and the final cDNA carried a unique molecular identifier that allowed TCR cDNA molecules to be counted accurately. First-strand cDNA for TCR alpha and beta chains was synthesized from specific primers in the conserved constant-segment region. Each cDNA library was double barcoded, with a SMART-Mk sample barcode plus Illumina barcodes, to control for contamination. TruSeq adapter sequences along with Illumina sample barcodes were introduced in two successive PCR steps. The TCR alpha and beta cDNA libraries were sequenced on the Illumina HiSeq platform using custom primers. On the authors' methods: MiGEC was used to process raw reads and extract unique molecular identifiers, and MiXCR was used to find CDR3 positions. Recombination models were inferred per individual with the repgenHMM and IGoR tools using an EM algorithm. The analysis of shared clonotypes was done with the tcR package in R, with sharing normalized by the product of cloneset sizes. To study raw recombination without the effects of thymic and clonal selection, out-of-frame nonproductive sequences were analyzed. TCRdb itself trimmed the public reads at Q25 with fastp, ran MiXCR and retained productive beta chains. A single entry per CDR3 protein holds the most common genes and DNA from its merged rows. The V and J calls come from TCRdb's annotation, not from the publication. The sample yields approximately 630,000 distinct CDR3 sequences; just over 7% were counted once. The ten biggest clones cover 1.6% of the sample.

Here is what the overall study found, with its caveats: Zero-insertion analyses could be partly confounded by invariant T cells such as MAIT and iNKT, although diverse VJ usage argued against such confounding for most clonotypes. Out-of-frame TCR alpha sequences shared between twins showed an excess of low generation-probability sequences compared with coincidental sharing between unrelated individuals. Abundant cord blood beta clonotypes had fewer insertions, young adult naive repertoires showed a similar but weaker trend, and memory repertoires showed no such trend. Because the same donors could not be followed over many years, the conclusions depended on cross-sectional statistical analysis. In beta out-of-frame sequences, excess twin sharing was weaker, because having fewer shared sequences lowered the signal-to-noise ratio. In monozygotic twins, out-of-frame TCR alpha sharing was systematically underestimated by recombination models, although the models agreed with sharing between unrelated individuals.

This clonotype was picked up a small number of times. The antigen it binds to is not known. No much larger clone exists at a distance of one base, and base qualities are not known. The germline V gene (reference sequence) sets CDR1 to DFQATT and CDR2 to SNEGSKA. V and J lose 3 bases and 0 bases, and a span of 9 bases separates them. CDR3 length: 14 amino acids, cysteine to phenylalanine. The sequence is cut down to CDR3 DNA, 42 bases in frame from base 1. The same data also contributed to another study, on yellow fever vaccine responses in identical twins. The other study reports the following: According to the authors, in identical twins the way T cells responded to vaccination appeared partly convergent and partly personalized. In identical twins, the study followed T cell clones that responded to the vaccine with precision.

The chain joins TRBV20-1 to TRBJ1-5; no D segment can be confidently identified. The sample taken for sequencing was PBMCs. The TCR was taken from a woman younger than 35 in good health. The nucleotide sequence is given as TGCAGTGCTAGGCAGTTCTATAGCAATCAGCCCCAGCATTTT. It specifies CSARQFYSNQPQHF.